This is a list of T cell receptor beta chains from one sample in a study of identical twins. TCRdb re-analysed the 5' RACE reads in MiXCR, keeping a single row per CDR3 protein. The table records approximately 490,000 distinct CDR3 sequences, about 20% of them present only once. These data also formed part of another study, on yellow fever vaccine responses in identical twins.

Specimen: CD4+ T cells sorted from blood. The receptors come from a woman between 18 and 30 years old in good health. CDR3s include the opening cysteine and the closing phenylalanine or tryptophan. The D gene is left open where the match is weak. Clone size is given for some rows only: seen once, a few or many times, or a class if the clone is expanded.

TGTGCCAGCAGATGGGACCCAAGCACTGAAGCTTTCTTT	CASRWDPSTEAFF	-	TRBJ1-1	TRBV7-2	-
TGCAGCGTTGAGAAACAGATGAACACTGAAGCTTTCTTT	CSVEKQMNTEAFF	few	TRBJ1-1	TRBV29-1	-
TGCAGTGCTGACGGGCGCCTGGGCTACAATGAGCAGTTCTTC	CSADGRLGYNEQFF	-	TRBJ2-1	TRBV20-1	-
TGCAGCGTTGTTAGGGAGACCCAGTACTTC	CSVVRETQYF	-	TRBJ2-5	TRBV29-1	-
TGCAGTACAAGGGACAGATGGACCGGGGAGCTGTTTTTT	CSTRDRWTGELFF	few	TRBJ2-2	TRBV20-1	TRBD1
TGCGCCAGCAGCTTGGCGAGCGGGGACCCTACCTACGAGCAGTACTTC	CASSLASGDPTYEQYF	few	TRBJ2-7	TRBV5-1	TRBD2
TGTGCCAGCAGCTTAAGATTGTCGAGTCAGAAAAACACTGAAGCTTTCTTT	CASSLRLSSQKNTEAFF	few	TRBJ1-1	TRBV11-2	-
TGTGCCAGCAGTGAAACCATCCGCAGGGACACTGAAGCTTTCTTT	CASSETIRRDTEAFF	-	TRBJ1-1	TRBV6-1	-
TGTGCCATCAGTGAGTCTGGACAGGGGTACAATGAGCAGTTCTTC	CAISESGQGYNEQFF	-	TRBJ2-1	TRBV10-3	TRBD1
TGTGCCAGCAGAATAGCGCGGGAGACTGAAGCTTTCTTT	CASRIARETEAFF	-	TRBJ1-1	TRBV27	-
TGTGCCAGCAGGGGGACAGGGGTTTTAGAGACCCAGTACTTC	CASRGTGVLETQYF	-	TRBJ2-5	TRBV27	TRBD1
TGTGCCAGCAGCCCCGGAGAGACAGGGTTCACCGGGGAGCTGTTTTTT	CASSPGETGFTGELFF	-	TRBJ2-2	TRBV5-6	TRBD1
TGTGCCATCAGTGATCGCCTAGCGGGGCCAGGGAATGAGCAGTTCTTC	CAISDRLAGPGNEQFF	few	TRBJ2-1	TRBV10-3	TRBD2
TGCAGCGTTGTAATCGGGGCTAATGAGCAGTTCTTC	CSVVIGANEQFF	few	TRBJ2-1	TRBV29-1	-
TGCGCCAGCAGCCAAGTCGGCGGGGGGCTAGAGACCCAGTACTTC	CASSQVGGGLETQYF	few	TRBJ2-5	TRBV4-1	TRBD2
TGCAGTGCTAGTACTGCGGGACGGTATAATGAGCAGTTCTTC	CSASTAGRYNEQFF	few	TRBJ2-1	TRBV20-1	-
TGTGCCAGCAGCTTAGGGGTAAAGACGTACAATGAGCAGTTCTTC	CASSLGVKTYNEQFF	-	TRBJ2-1	TRBV7-6	-
TGCGCCAGCAGCCTTAGCGGGGGGGCTAAAGATACGCAGTATTTT	CASSLSGGAKDTQYF	few	TRBJ2-3	TRBV5-1	TRBD2
TGTGCCAGCAGCTTAGATAGCCTAAATCAGCCCCAGCATTTT	CASSLDSLNQPQHF	many	TRBJ1-5	TRBV7-2	-
TGCAGTGCTAATCTAATTACTAGCGGGATCGGCCGTGAGCAGTTCTTC	CSANLITSGIGREQFF	-	TRBJ2-1	TRBV20-1	TRBD2
TGTGCCATCAGCCAGCTTCCGTCTCTTAACACCGGGGAGCTGTTTTTT	CAISQLPSLNTGELFF	many	TRBJ2-2	TRBV10-3	-
TGCAGTGCTAGAGATGGGAGCGGGAGGAGGAACTACGAGCAGTACTTC	CSARDGSGRRNYEQYF	-	TRBJ2-7	TRBV20-1	TRBD2
TGTGCCAGCATCGGTTACAGCACCTACGAGCAGTACTTC	CASIGYSTYEQYF	many	TRBJ2-7	TRBV28	-
TGTGCCAGCAGGCGATTACTGACTAGCGGGAGAGGATCGACCCAGTACTTC	CASRRLLTSGRGSTQYF	few	TRBJ2-5	TRBV11-1	TRBD2
TGTGCCAGCAGCCCTTCCACTAGCGGGAGGTACAATGAGCAGTTCTTC	CASSPSTSGRYNEQFF	-	TRBJ2-1	TRBV7-3	TRBD2
TGTGCCACCAGTGACCCCGAGGGACAGGTATACAATGAGCAGTTCTTC	CATSDPEGQVYNEQFF	few	TRBJ2-1	TRBV24-1	TRBD1
TGCGCCAGCAGCCAAGGAGACAGGGTTGAGACCCAGTACTTC	CASSQGDRVETQYF	few	TRBJ2-5	TRBV4-1	TRBD1
TGCGCCAGCAAACTCGTGGGGATTCAGGGGGGAATACACGAGCAGTACTTC	CASKLVGIQGGIHEQYF	few	TRBJ2-7	TRBV5-1	-
TGTGCCAGCAGCCCCGCCAGGAACTCCTACGAGCAGTACTTC	CASSPARNSYEQYF	-	TRBJ2-7	TRBV6-2/TRBV6-3	-